The TCR beta chain under discussion was sequenced for a study of vaccination effects on CD4 cells after COVID-19 (dated by TCRdb to the early 2020s). With regard to the full study: Each participant received two doses of an mRNA SARS-CoV-2 vaccine, either BNT162b2 or mRNA-1273. The study compared SARS-CoV-2 spike-specific CD4+ TCR repertoires before and after mRNA vaccination in COVID-19 convalescent patients and infection-naive vaccine recipients. The full study included approximately nine COVID-19 convalescent patients and a few SARS-CoV-2-naive healthy vaccine recipients. In the study, cultures from other donors were sequenced using the Oncomine TCR Beta short-read assay on an Illumina iSeq 100.

Library generation was performed with the immunoSEQ multiplex PCR assay. TCR beta CDR3 sequencing was performed on DNA from the cultured, isolated CD4+ T cells. Under the source paper's analysis protocol: The analysis removed non-productive TCR sequences, trimmed reads to the CDR3 region, and retained only CDR3s that were 7 or more amino acids long. Antigen-specific clonotypes were identified with the MANAFEST web app by comparing expansion in peptide wells against reference cultures. For clones to be considered positive, expansion at FDR<0.05 versus reference and all other wells, an odds ratio above 5, and a frequency above 0.1% in two replicate wells were required. A clonotype was called cross-reactive if it was significantly expanded both in SARS-CoV-2 spike wells and in at least one common cold coronavirus spike condition. CDR3 similarity was assessed by Levenshtein distance with the stringdist R package, and unrooted trees were built with ape in R 3.6.1. The source is immuneACCESS, and TCRdb retained only in-frame sequences with V and J called. Part of the clones is not carried over; for the studies checked, unresolved V genes explain less than half of this, and the remainder is unexplained. For V, J and clone size, that table is used; D and trimming come from the DNA. The sample table lists tens of thousands of clones, roughly 80% of them with a count of one. The ten largest clones capture around 2.4% of the sample.

General study outcomes and caveats: Marked clonal contraction was observed in both infection-induced and vaccine-induced clones at late post-vaccination timepoints, consistent with waning T cell responses. In healthy vaccine recipients, vaccine-induced clones were almost all SARS-CoV-2 mono-reactive, with only 1 of 255 being cross-reactive with common cold coronaviruses. The study was limited by a small number of convalescent patients and lacked early post-infection timepoints.

The CDR3 covers 13 residues, taking in both the cysteine and the phenylalanine. The kept DNA is CDR3 alone, 39 bases in frame from the first base. At the junction V is shortened by 5 bases and J by 4 bases; bases outside the gene matches: 7. CDR1 and CDR2, looked up from the germline V gene, are SQVTM and ANQGSEA. In the ViraFEST assay, PBMC were stimulated with viral peptide pools, and TCR sequencing was then used to find antigen-specific CD4+ T cell clonotypes based on their expansion. After approximately 11 days of culture, CD4+ T cells were isolated with the EasySep CD4+ T cell isolation kit. Negative nucleocapsid antibody results before and after vaccination confirmed that the healthy vaccine recipients had no prior SARS-CoV-2 infection. Over 1.5 million PBMC per well were cultured with approximately 10 ug/ml peptides in IMDM containing around 5% human AB serum, about 9 IU/ml IL-2 and gentamicin. On days 3 and 7, half of the culture medium was replaced with fresh IL-2-containing medium. Unless otherwise noted, each peptide stimulation condition was cultured in triplicate wells. PBMC were separated from whole blood using Ficoll-Paque Plus gradient centrifugation and were then either cryopreserved at -140C or used fresh. Overlapping peptide pools spanned the spike proteins of SARS-CoV-2 and the common cold coronaviruses HCoV-NL63, HCoV-OC43 and HCoV-229E. The QIAamp micro DNA kit was used to extract genomic DNA from the cultured CD4+ T cells.

Remarks on this clone: Its antigen target is currently unknown. No per-base quality is available; no much larger clone lies one base away.

The rearranged segments are TRBV29-1 and TRBJ1-1; TRBD1 lines up with 7 middle nucleotides. The sample was CD4+ T cells from PBMCs cultured with HCoV-229E spike peptides, taken before COVID-19 vaccination. What this sample's cell subset or site label stands for: HCoV-229E spike overlapping peptide pool stimulation. This clonotype was sampled from a human donor who received a COVID-19 vaccine. The sequenced DNA is TGCAGCGTTATGATAAACAGGGGCACTGAAGCTTTCTTT. Translation gives CSVMINRGTEAFF.